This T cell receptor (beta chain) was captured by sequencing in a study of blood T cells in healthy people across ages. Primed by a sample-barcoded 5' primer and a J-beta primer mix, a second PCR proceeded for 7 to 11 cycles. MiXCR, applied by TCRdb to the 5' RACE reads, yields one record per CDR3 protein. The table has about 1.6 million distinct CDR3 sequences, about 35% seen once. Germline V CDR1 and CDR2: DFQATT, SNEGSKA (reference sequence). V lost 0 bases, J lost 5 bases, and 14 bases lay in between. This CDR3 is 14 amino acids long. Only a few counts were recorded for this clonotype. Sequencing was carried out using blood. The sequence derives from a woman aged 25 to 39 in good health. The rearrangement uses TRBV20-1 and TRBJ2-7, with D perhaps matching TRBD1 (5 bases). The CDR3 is CSARDLLRGDEQYF. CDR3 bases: TGCAGTGCTAGAGACTTACTTAGGGGCGACGAGCAGTACTTC.